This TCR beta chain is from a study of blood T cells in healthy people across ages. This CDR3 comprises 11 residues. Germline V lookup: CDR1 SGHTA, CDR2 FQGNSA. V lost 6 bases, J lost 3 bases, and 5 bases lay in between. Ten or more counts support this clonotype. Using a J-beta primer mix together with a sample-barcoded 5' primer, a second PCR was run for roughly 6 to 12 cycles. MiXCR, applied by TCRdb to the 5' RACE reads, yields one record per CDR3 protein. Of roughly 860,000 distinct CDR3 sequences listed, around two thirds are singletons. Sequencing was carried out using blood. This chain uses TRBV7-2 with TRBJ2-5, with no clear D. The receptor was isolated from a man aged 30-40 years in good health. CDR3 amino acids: CASRNEETQYF. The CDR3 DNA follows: TGTGCCAGCAGGAACGAAGAGACCCAGTACTTC.